The 20 T cell receptor beta chains given below trace back to one sample, sequenced in a study of T cell changes during pregnancy in multiple sclerosis. Data came from immunoSEQ multiplex PCR; TCRdb stores just in-frame clones and leaves some out. Seen here are tens of thousands of clones, 90% observed once, and the top ten hold around 4.5%. Specimen: CD8+ T cells from peripheral blood mononuclear cells, collected in the second trimester of pregnancy. The receptors stem from a female donor with multiple sclerosis, enrolled in a pregnancy study.

This chain connects TRBV6-1 to TRBJ1-1; D is unresolved. CDR1 is MNHNS and CDR2 is SASEGT in the germline V gene. Trimming took 9 bases from V and 0 from J, leaving 17 bases between them. The CDR3 totals 15 residues. The CDR3 DNA follows: TGTGCCAGTAAAACCCATGAAACAATGAACACTGAAGCTTTCTTT. This translates into CASKTHETMNTEAFF.

The chain's CDR3 is CASSIISGTYNEQFF. CDR3 nucleotide sequence: TGTGCCAGTAGTATCATTAGCGGGACCTACAATGAGCAGTTCTTC. The V and J genes are TRBV19 and TRBJ2-1; 8 bases are a match to TRBD2. V lost 3 bases, J lost 2 bases, and 3 bases stayed unmatched. This CDR3 is built from 15 residues. Germline CDR1 and CDR2: LNHDA and SQIVND (reference sequence). The full variable domain, its missing parts supplied by reference TRBV19 and TRBJ2-1, is DGGITQSPKYLFRKEGQNVTLSCEQNLNHDAMYWYRQDPGQGLRLIYYSQIVNDFQKGDIAEGYSVSREKKESFPLTVTSAQKNPTAFYLCASSIISGTYNEQFFGPGTRLTVL.

The chain carries TRBV10-2 and TRBJ1-1; D gene uncertain. The CDR3 covers 15 residues. Trimming left V 4 bases short and J 7 bases short, with 19 bases between. Germline CDR1 and CDR2: WSHSY and SAAADI. The CDR3 region has the DNA TGCGCCAGCAGTGTCGGCCGTGAGGGTCCAAGTGAAGCTTTCTTT. Its protein product is CASSVGREGPSEAFF.

The table lists this clone with a few counts. The chain combines TRBV7-2 with TRBJ2-1; D perhaps matches TRBD2 (6 bases). Trimming stripped 1 base from V and 4 bases from J, with 11 bases between. Germline assignment: CDR1 SGHTA and CDR2 FQGNSA. The length of the CDR3 is 15 residues. CDR3 in DNA: TGTGCCAGCAGCTTAGACGGAGCGGGTTACAATGAGCAGTTCTTC. This gives the protein CASSLDGAGYNEQFF.

V is TRBV28 and J is TRBJ2-7; D not certain. Trimming pared 7 bases from V and 6 bases from J, leaving 13 bases between. This CDR3 region has 12 residues. From germline, CDR1 is MDHEN and CDR2 SYDVKM. The CDR3 spells CASNPRGPEQYF. The CDR3 bases are TGTGCCAGCAACCCCCGAGGTCCCGAGCAGTACTTC.

This chain links TRBV4-1 with TRBJ2-7, with TRBD2 identical over 8 bases. J was trimmed by 4 bases and V by 1 base; bases with no gene match: 6. Germline lookup yields CDR1 MGHRA and CDR2 YSYEKL. The CDR3 runs 15 residues. The CDR3 here is CASSQGSAGAYEQYF. CDR3 coding DNA: TGCGCCAGCAGCCAAGGCTCAGCGGGAGCATACGAGCAGTACTTC.

The V and J genes are TRBV11-2 and TRBJ1-3; weak D call: TRBD1 (6 bases). The CDR3 totals 14 residues. V dropped 8 bases and J dropped 1 base, with 12 bases sitting between them. Germline V gives CDR1 SGHAT, CDR2 FQNNGV. CDR3 region: CASGRGQSGNTIYF. DNA of the CDR3: TGTGCCAGCGGCAGGGGTCAATCTGGAAACACCATATATTTT.

The chain carries TRBV10-1 and TRBJ2-5; 9 positions agree with TRBD2. V shed 0 bases and J 3 bases; nucleotides not matched to a gene: 5. This CDR3 is built from 16 residues. Per the germline V gene, CDR1 is WNHNN and CDR2 is SYGVQD (reference sequence). CDR3 loop: CASSESKASGKETQYF. The CDR3 nucleotides read TGCGCCAGCAGTGAGTCGAAAGCTAGCGGGAAAGAGACCCAGTACTTC.

CDR3 nucleotide sequence: TGCGCCAGCAGCCAAGAGTCAGGTGGTAGGGGATCGGAGACCCAGTACTTC. Translating it yields CASSQESGGRGSETQYF. The chain joins TRBV4-1 to TRBJ2-7; tentative D call: TRBD1 (5 bases). The J call may be wrong; the DNA end is better matched by TRBJ2-5. The length of the CDR3 is 17 residues. CDR1 is MGHRA and CDR2 is YSYEKL in the germline V gene.

The rearrangement uses TRBV5-1 and TRBJ2-5; tentatively, D is TRBD1 (6 bases). The CDR3 loop spans 14 amino acids. With 1 base removed from V and 4 bases from J, the gap between germline ends came to 11 bases. Germline lookup yields CDR1 SGHRS and CDR2 YFSETQ. The chain's CDR3 is CASSLTGLGETQYF. CDR3 nucleotide sequence: TGCGCCAGCAGCTTGACAGGGTTGGGAGAGACCCAGTACTTC.

The chain combines TRBV27 with TRBJ2-7; TRBD2 is a possible D gene (5 bases). Germline V gene data show CDR1 as MNHEY and CDR2 as SMNVEV (reference sequence). Trimming cost V 5 bases and J 4 bases, with 12 bases left between them. CDR3 length: 13 amino acids. The CDR3 bases are TGTGCCAGCAGTCTAGCTTCTCGGTACGAGCAGTACTTC. It is translated as CASSLASRYEQYF.

This chain uses TRBV5-1 with TRBJ2-1, with TRBD2 matching over 12 bases. The V gene's germline CDR1 is SGHRS and CDR2 YFSETQ. V was clipped by 5 bases and J by 6 bases; unmatched bases: 15. The CDR3 contains 18 residues. The CDR3 reads CASSSTKLAGGPVNEQFF. The DNA of the CDR3 is TGCGCCAGCAGTTCAACAAAGCTAGCGGGAGGGCCGGTCAATGAGCAGTTCTTC.

This chain connects TRBV9 to TRBJ2-1, with 7 nucleotides matching TRBD1. Germline V lookup: CDR1 SGDLS, CDR2 YYNGEE. The V segment lost 4 bases and the J segment 0 bases; nucleotides outside the gene matches: 4. CDR3 length: 15 residues. The CDR3 sequence is CASSPGQSSYNEQFF. The CDR3 DNA reads as TGTGCCAGCAGCCCGGGACAGAGCTCCTACAATGAGCAGTTCTTC.

The chain joins TRBV27 to TRBJ2-1, with TRBD2 identical over 16 bases. Germline CDR1 is MNHEY and CDR2 is SMNVEV (reference sequence). J lost 2 bases, V lost 8 bases, and 9 bases had no gene match. The CDR3 is 18 residues long. The CDR3 nucleotides read TGTGCCAGCGCCCTAGGGACTAGCGGGAGGGGTCCCTACAATGAGCAGTTCTTC. The encoded protein is CASALGTSGRGPYNEQFF.

V is TRBV21-1 and J is TRBJ1-5; the table's D call of TRBD1 was not tested on the DNA. TRBV21-1 is an annotated pseudogene. CDR3 length: 14 amino acids. This chain's CDR3 is CASSSGEGDQPQHF. CDR3 DNA: TGTGCCAGCAGCAGTGGGGAAGGGGATCAGCCCCAGCATTTT.

This clone was counted a single time. V gene TRBV2 combines with J gene TRBJ2-1, with 10 bases identical to TRBD1. The V and J ends lost 6 bases and 4 bases, in that order; junction bases with no gene match: 18. The CDR3 loop spans 19 amino acids. Germline CDR1 SNHLY, CDR2 FYNNEI. CDR3 amino acids: CASRNTGTGVLGIYNEQFF. The CDR3 DNA is TGTGCCAGCAGAAATACCGGGACAGGGGTGTTGGGGATATACAATGAGCAGTTCTTC.

V gene TRBV29-1 combines with J gene TRBJ2-7, with TRBD1 matching 7 bases. The germline CDR1 and CDR2 sequences are SQVTM and ANQGSEA. V dropped 6 bases and J dropped 4; count of bases not matched to a gene: 9. The CDR3 consists of 13 residues. In nucleotides, the CDR3 is TGCAGCGTCCAAGGGGGCGCGAGTTACGAGCAGTACTTC. It encodes CSVQGGASYEQYF.

This chain uses TRBV2 with TRBJ2-1, with D perhaps matching TRBD1 (5 bases). Germline-derived CDR1 and CDR2 are SNHLY and FYNNEI. The CDR3 length is 16 residues. V was pared by 0 bases and J by 8 bases, with 17 bases between. The CDR3 DNA is TGTGCCAGCAGTGAAGCAAGGGGCGGCTCGGGCGATGAGCAGTTCTTC. This gives the protein CASSEARGGSGDEQFF.

This clone was detected once. The chain is built from TRBV7-9 and TRBJ1-1, with 10 bases identical to TRBD1. The CDR3 is 19 residues long. Trimming took 11 bases from V and 1 from J; bases not matched to a gene: 22. The V gene's germline CDR1 is SEHNR and CDR2 FQNEAQ (reference sequence). CDR3 DNA: TGTGCCCTTTTTAAAGAAGCAGGGACAGGGGCGCAAGGGAACACTGAAGCTTTCTTT. This encodes CALFKEAGTGAQGNTEAFF.

The J gene is TRBJ2-1, the V gene TRBV2, with 8 bases matching TRBD2. J was trimmed by 6 bases and V by 8 bases; bases with no gene match: 21. Germline assignment: CDR1 SNHLY and CDR2 FYNNEI. This CDR3 region has 18 residues. The CDR3 sequence: CASAIRKGEAGAANEQFF. For the CDR3, the DNA is TGTGCCAGCGCAATTAGGAAGGGCGAAGCGGGAGCCGCCAATGAGCAGTTCTTC.